The 25 T cell receptor beta chains below all came from one sample that was sequenced in a study of blood T cell repertoires in COVID-19. Produced via immunoSEQ multiplex PCR; TCRdb's table is partial and in-frame only. The data show tens of thousands of clones, roughly 87% seen once. The sequencing sample was made of peripheral blood. The receptor set was obtained from an elderly man with acute or convalescent COVID-19.

The rearrangement uses TRBV10-1 and TRBJ2-1; no clear D gene. From germline, CDR1 is WNHNN and CDR2 SYGVQD (reference sequence). The CDR3 has 14 amino acids. Trimming removed 4 bases from V and 10 bases from J, with 17 bases in between. The CDR3 is CASSVEPRSKEQFF. CDR3 DNA sequence: TGCGCCAGCAGTGTAGAACCCCGGTCGAAAGAGCAGTTCTTC.

This clone was seen only a few times. The chain combines TRBV7-6 with TRBJ1-1; 9 bases are a match to TRBD1. Germline V gene lookup returns CDR1 SGHVS and CDR2 FNYEAQ. The CDR3 totals 15 residues. After removal of 4 bases from V and 4 bases from J, the junction contained 7 bases not matched to a gene. The DNA for the CDR3 is TGTGCCAGCAGCTCAGGGACAGGGCCGGCCACTGAAGCTTTCTTT. Protein: CASSSGTGPATEAFF.

The CDR3 nucleotides are TGTGCCAGCAGCTTAGAACAGCTCGGCGAGCAGTACTTC. Translating it yields CASSLEQLGEQYF. The V call is TRBV7-9, the J call TRBJ2-7; D is ambiguous. This CDR3 is built from 13 residues. Germline V gene data show CDR1 as SEHNR and CDR2 as FQNEAQ (reference sequence). The germline V and J ends were trimmed by 1 base and 6 bases, with 10 bases remaining between them. Full variable domain (rest looked up from reference TRBV7-9 and TRBJ2-7): DTGVSQNPRHKITKRGQNVTFRCDPISEHNRLYWYRQTLGQGPEFLTYFQNEAQLEKSRLLSDRFSAERPKGSFSTLEIQRTEQGDSAMYLCASSLEQLGEQYFGPGTRLTVT.

The chain links TRBV27 to TRBJ2-5, with 9 bases fitting TRBD1. The CDR3 contains 14 residues. Germline-derived CDR1 and CDR2 are MNHEY and SMNVEV (reference sequence). V trimming: 5 bases; J trimming: 4 bases; junction bases outside the gene matches: 5. CDR3 DNA: TGTGCCAGCAGTCCAACAGGGGGCACAGAGACCCAGTACTTC. It codes for CASSPTGGTETQYF.

CDR3 region: CASSSLSVGELFF. CDR3 bases: TGTGCCAGCAGCTCTCTTTCGGTCGGGGAGCTGTTTTTT. The chain couples TRBV7-3 to TRBJ2-2; D is unclear. The V gene lost 4 bases and the J gene lost 7 bases, with 10 bases spanning the gap. The length of the CDR3 is 13 residues. Germline lookup yields CDR1 SGHTA and CDR2 FQGTGA.

The chain uses TRBV7-3 and TRBJ2-1; 11 bases fit TRBD2. Trimming took 5 bases from V and 2 from J; bases not matched to a gene: 5. CDR1 SGHTA and CDR2 FQGTGA come from the germline V gene. The CDR3 has 16 residues. CDR3 in amino acids: CASSPNSGGAYNEQFF. The CDR3 bases are TGTGCCAGCAGCCCAAATAGCGGGGGGGCCTACAATGAGCAGTTCTTC.

The CDR3 DNA reads as TGTGCCAGTAGTCGGGGCTCGTGGACAGCGGGAGATCAGCCCCAGCATTTT. It is translated as CASSRGSWTAGDQPQHF. This chain joins TRBV19 and TRBJ1-5, with D perhaps matching TRBD1 (6 bases). This CDR3 spans 17 amino acids. Germline loops: CDR1 LNHDA, CDR2 SQIVND (reference sequence). The V gene lost 5 bases and the J gene lost 5 bases, with 22 bases spanning the gap.

V gene TRBV5-1 combines with J gene TRBJ1-5, with a possible D match to TRBD1 (5 bases). In germline, CDR1 is SGHRS, CDR2 YFSETQ. The CDR3 length is 13 residues. V gave up 0 bases and J gave up 4 bases, with 5 bases separating them. CDR3 sequence: CASSLGQNQPQHF. The CDR3 DNA follows: TGCGCCAGCAGCTTGGGACAGAATCAGCCCCAGCATTTT. The full variable domain, with the rest looked up from reference TRBV5-1 and TRBJ1-5, is KAGVTQTPRYLIKTRGQQVTLSCSPISGHRSVSWYQQTPGQGLQFLFEYFSETQRNKGNFPGRFSGRQFSNSRSEMNVSTLELGDSALYLCASSLGQNQPQHFGDGTRLSIL.

This chain connects TRBV9 to TRBJ1-2; TRBD1 agrees at 7 bases. With V trimmed by 0 bases and J by 5 bases, 10 bases remained unmatched. Per germline, CDR1 SGDLS and CDR2 YYNGEE. This CDR3 comprises 16 residues. For the CDR3, the DNA is TGTGCCAGCAGCGTAGATCACCGTCCAGGGGGATATGGCTACACCTTC. It codes for CASSVDHRPGGYGYTF.

V is TRBV7-8 and J is TRBJ2-1, with D perhaps matching TRBD2 (6 bases). The germline V gene has CDR1 SGHVS and CDR2 FQNEAQ. The CDR3 is 15 residues long. Trimming removed 3 bases at V and 3 bases at J, with 12 bases between. The CDR3 is CASSFERGNYNEQFF. Written as DNA, the CDR3 is TGTGCCAGCAGCTTTGAACGGGGGAACTACAATGAGCAGTTCTTC.

This chain connects TRBV6-5 to TRBJ1-1, with D possibly being TRBD1 (5 bases). The CDR3 loop spans 13 amino acids. Germline values: CDR1 MNHEY, CDR2 SVGAGI. V dropped 4 bases and J dropped 4 bases, with 10 bases sitting between them. The CDR3 region has the DNA TGTGCCAGCAGTTTCAGGGAGGGCACTGAAGCTTTCTTT. Protein product: CASSFREGTEAFF.

The chain is built from TRBV2 and TRBJ1-2; the match to TRBD1 covers 12 bases. The CDR3 runs to 18 residues. The V and J ends lost 7 bases and 4 bases, in that order; junction bases with no gene match: 16. Germline CDR1 is SNHLY and CDR2 is FYNNEI. The CDR3 loop reads CASISTRDRGLHTYGYTF. The CDR3, as DNA: TGTGCCAGCATCTCGACGCGGGACAGGGGGCTCCATACCTATGGCTACACCTTC.

J is TRBJ1-5 and V is TRBV11-3; 9 bases are a match to TRBD1. Trimming took 5 bases from V and 0 from J; bases not matched to a gene: 5. This CDR3 has 16 residues. CDR1 is SGHNT, CDR2 YENEEA, per germline. The DNA for the CDR3 is TGTGCCAGCAGCCCCGGGACAGGGTTTAGCAATCAGCCCCAGCATTTT. It codes for CASSPGTGFSNQPQHF.

This clone was seen more than once but under ten times. V gene TRBV19 combines with J gene TRBJ1-2, with D tentatively TRBD1 (5 bases). CDR1 LNHDA and CDR2 SQIVND come from the germline V gene (reference sequence). V dropped 8 bases and J dropped 7 bases, with 17 bases sitting between them. This CDR3 has 13 residues. The CDR3 DNA reads TGTGCCAGTGCTCAGGACATTAGGAGTGGCTACACCTTC. Protein product: CASAQDIRSGYTF.

The rearrangement links TRBV27 to TRBJ1-6; no definite D call. CDR1 MNHEY and CDR2 SMNVEV come from the germline V gene (reference sequence). Between the trimmed V and J ends, which lost 6 bases and 0 bases, there was a span of 9 bases. This CDR3 region has 15 residues. DNA for the CDR3: TGTGCCAGCAGGCCACAGAGCTCCTATAATTCACCCCTCCACTTT. Translated: CASRPQSSYNSPLHF.

This clone was found once. This sequence joins TRBV9 and TRBJ1-6, with 11 bases aligning to TRBD1. V gave up 4 bases and J gave up 8 bases; unmatched junction bases: 14. The CDR3 is 18 residues long. Germline lookup yields CDR1 SGDLS and CDR2 YYNGEE. Written as DNA, the CDR3 is TGTGCCAGCAGCTTCACCTGGGGTGGGGGACAGGGGGATTCACCCCTCCACTTT. It codes for CASSFTWGGGQGDSPLHF.

This sequence joins TRBV2 and TRBJ2-1; perhaps TRBD2 as D (5 bases). The CDR3 runs 16 residues. Trimming pared 8 bases from V and 3 bases from J, leaving 20 bases between. CDR1 is SNHLY, CDR2 FYNNEI, per germline. The CDR3 protein is CASEREPGLLYNEQFF. The CDR3 bases are TGTGCCAGCGAAAGAGAGCCGGGGTTACTCTACAATGAGCAGTTCTTC.

This clone was found once. The CDR3 region is CASSPTGVSTEKLFF. The CDR3 DNA sequence: TGTGCCAGCAGCCCCACCGGGGTGTCAACCGAAAAACTGTTTTTT. The rearrangement joins TRBV9 to TRBJ1-4; D is undetermined. Trimming removed 4 bases from V and 8 bases from J, with 18 bases in between. There are 15 residues in the CDR3. Germline V gives CDR1 SGDLS, CDR2 YYNGEE.

V usage is TRBV6-1 and J usage is TRBJ2-3; D not certain. Between the trimmed V and J ends, which lost 2 bases and 3 bases, there was a span of 3 bases. Germline V gene sequence: CDR1 MNHNS, CDR2 SASEGT. This CDR3 spans 12 amino acids. In DNA, the CDR3 is TGTGCCAGCAGTGAACGTACAGATACGCAGTATTTT. It encodes CASSERTDTQYF.

The chain combines TRBV11-2 with TRBJ2-1, with TRBD2 identical over 9 bases. The J segment lost 0 bases and the V segment lost 2 bases, leaving 8 bases of the junction unmatched. The CDR3 is 18 residues long. Germline assignment: CDR1 SGHAT and CDR2 FQNNGV. Here the CDR3 DNA reads TGTGCCAGCAGCTTAATTGCGGGGGGGCCGGGCTCCTACAATGAGCAGTTCTTC. Encoded protein: CASSLIAGGPGSYNEQFF.

The chain has TRBV5-1 and TRBJ2-7, with D tentatively TRBD1 (7 bases). The CDR3 has 13 residues. V was trimmed by 4 bases and J by 3 bases, leaving 11 bases between them. Per germline, CDR1 SGHRS and CDR2 YFSETQ. The CDR3 DNA reads as TGCGCCAGCAGCGCGGGACAGAACTACGAGCAGTACTTC. It is translated as CASSAGQNYEQYF.

This clone has only a few counts. This chain uses TRBV3-1 (or the pseudogene TRBV3-2) with TRBJ2-7, with 7 bases aligning to TRBD2. The germline CDR1 and CDR2 sequences are LGHDT and YNNKEL (reference sequence). The ends lost 1 base at V and 2 bases at J; junction bases unmatched: 2. The CDR3 loop spans 14 amino acids. The CDR3 spells CASSQGEGPYEQYF. The CDR3 bases are TGTGCCAGCAGCCAAGGGGAGGGCCCCTACGAGCAGTACTTC.

The chain combines TRBV10-3 with TRBJ1-1, with a possible D match to TRBD1 (5 bases). V lost 0 bases to trimming and J lost 13 bases, with 15 bases between them. The germline V gene encodes CDR1 ENHRY and CDR2 SYGVKD. CDR3 length: 13 residues. The CDR3 region has the DNA TGTGCCATCAGTGAGTCGCGGGACGGTATACTTTTCTTT. The encoded protein is CAISESRDGILFF.

The J gene is TRBJ2-1, the V gene TRBV24-1; tentatively, D is TRBD1 (7 bases). V was pared by 2 bases and J by 1 base, with 11 bases between. The CDR3 runs 16 residues. The germline V gene encodes CDR1 KGHDR and CDR2 SFDVKD. CDR3 residues: CATSDSQGRSYNEQFF. CDR3 coding DNA: TGTGCCACCAGTGATTCACAGGGGAGGTCCTACAATGAGCAGTTCTTC.

The gene calls are TRBV7-9 and TRBJ1-2, with D uncertain. V lost 1 base, J lost 3 bases, and 12 bases lay in between. There are 15 residues in the CDR3. Germline CDR1 is SEHNR and CDR2 is FQNEAQ (reference sequence). The CDR3 DNA is TGTGCCAGCAGCTTAGACGGAGCCCGCCACTATGGCTACACCTTC. Its translation is CASSLDGARHYGYTF.